This TCR beta chain was obtained from a study of blood T cells in healthy people across ages. Study-level points and caveats: Naive T cell percentage strongly correlated with TCR beta diversity.

This clonotype was detected a few times. Its antigen is undetermined. With V trimmed by 1 base and J by 6 bases, 6 bases remained unmatched. This CDR3 is 15 amino acids long. Germline V gene lookup returns CDR1 SEHNR and CDR2 FQNEAQ (reference sequence). A second PCR of roughly 6 to 12 cycles used a sample-barcoded 5' primer and a J-beta primer mix. Through a template-switch adaptor with 12 random nucleotides, each cDNA molecule received a tag. TCRdb ran MiXCR on the 5' RACE reads and lists one entry per CDR3 protein. The profile shows 1.5 million to 2 million distinct CDR3 sequences, 28% of them singletons.

Sequenced: blood. V is TRBV7-9 and J is TRBJ1-2; 9 bases line up with TRBD1. This clonotype was sampled from a woman in her twenties or thirties in good health. Here the CDR3 DNA reads TGTGCCAGCAGCTTAGATACAGGGGGCGTAAATGGCTACACCTTC. This gives the protein CASSLDTGGVNGYTF. The variable domain in full, with the rest retrieved from reference TRBV7-9 and TRBJ1-2, is DTGVSQNPRHKITKRGQNVTFRCDPISEHNRLYWYRQTLGQGPEFLTYFQNEAQLEKSRLLSDRFSAERPKGSFSTLEIQRTEQGDSAMYLCASSLDTGGVNGYTFGSGTRLTVV.